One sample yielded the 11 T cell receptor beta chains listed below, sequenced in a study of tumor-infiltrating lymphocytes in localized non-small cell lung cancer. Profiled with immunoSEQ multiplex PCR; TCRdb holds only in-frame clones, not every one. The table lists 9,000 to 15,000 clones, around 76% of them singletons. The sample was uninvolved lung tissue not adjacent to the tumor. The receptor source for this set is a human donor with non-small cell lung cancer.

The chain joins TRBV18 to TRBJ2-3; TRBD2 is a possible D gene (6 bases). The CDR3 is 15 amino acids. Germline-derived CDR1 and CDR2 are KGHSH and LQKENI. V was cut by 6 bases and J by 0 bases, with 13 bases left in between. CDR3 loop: CASSTSLTSTDTQYF. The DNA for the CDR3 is TGTGCCAGCTCGACTAGTTTGACTAGCACAGATACGCAGTATTTT.

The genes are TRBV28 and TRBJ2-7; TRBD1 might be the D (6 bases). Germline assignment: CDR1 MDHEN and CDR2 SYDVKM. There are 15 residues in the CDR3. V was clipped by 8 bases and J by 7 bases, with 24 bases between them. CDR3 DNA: TGTGCCAGCCTACTCTATGGACAGAGTGGATGGGAGCAGTACTTC. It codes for CASLLYGQSGWEQYF.

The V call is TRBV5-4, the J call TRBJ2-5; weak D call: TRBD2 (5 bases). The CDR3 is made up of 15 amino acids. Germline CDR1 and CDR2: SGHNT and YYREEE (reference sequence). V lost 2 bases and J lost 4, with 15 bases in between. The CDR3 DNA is TGTGCCAGCAGCTTTGGTGGGGTTGGAGGAGAGACCCAGTACTTC. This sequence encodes CASSFGGVGGETQYF.

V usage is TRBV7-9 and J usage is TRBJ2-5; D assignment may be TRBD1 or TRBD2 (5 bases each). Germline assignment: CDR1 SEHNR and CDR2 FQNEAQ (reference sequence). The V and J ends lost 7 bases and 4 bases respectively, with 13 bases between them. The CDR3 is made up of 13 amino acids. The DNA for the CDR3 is TGTGCCAGCATCCCCACTGGGGGAGAGACCCAGTACTTC. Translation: CASIPTGGETQYF.

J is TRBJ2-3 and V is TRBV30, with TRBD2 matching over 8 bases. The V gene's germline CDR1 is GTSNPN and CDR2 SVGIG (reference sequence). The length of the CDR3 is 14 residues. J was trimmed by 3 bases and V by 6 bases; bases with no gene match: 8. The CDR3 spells CACLRGAGTDTQYF. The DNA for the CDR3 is TGTGCCTGCCTGCGGGGGGCCGGGACAGATACGCAGTATTTT.

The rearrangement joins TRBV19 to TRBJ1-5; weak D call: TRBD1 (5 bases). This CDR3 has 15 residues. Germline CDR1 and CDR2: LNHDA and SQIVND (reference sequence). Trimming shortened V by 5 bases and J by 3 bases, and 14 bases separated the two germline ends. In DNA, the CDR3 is TGTGCCAGTAGTTCGGGGCGGACCTACAATCAGCCCCAGCATTTT. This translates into CASSSGRTYNQPQHF.

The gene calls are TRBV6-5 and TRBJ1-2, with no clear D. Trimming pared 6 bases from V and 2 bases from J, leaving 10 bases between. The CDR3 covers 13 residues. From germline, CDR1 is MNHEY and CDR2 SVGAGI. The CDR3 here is CASSQTRNYGYTF. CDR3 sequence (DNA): TGTGCCAGCAGCCAGACACGGAACTATGGCTACACCTTC.

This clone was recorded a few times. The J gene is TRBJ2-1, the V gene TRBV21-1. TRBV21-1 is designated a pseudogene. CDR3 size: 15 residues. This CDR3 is CASSKLGGPIRWQFF. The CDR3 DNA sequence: TGTGCCAGCAGCAAGTTGGGGGGCCCGATAAGATGGCAGTTCTTC.

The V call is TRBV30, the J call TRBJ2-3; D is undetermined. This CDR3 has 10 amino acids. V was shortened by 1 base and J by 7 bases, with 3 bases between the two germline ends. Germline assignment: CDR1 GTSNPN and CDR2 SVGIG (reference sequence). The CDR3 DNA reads TGTGCCTGGAGTGGGAATACGCAGTATTTT. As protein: CAWSGNTQYF. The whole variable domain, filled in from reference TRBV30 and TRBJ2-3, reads SQTIHQWPATLVQPVGSPLSLECTVEGTSNPNLYWYRQAAGRGLQLLFYSVGIGQISSEVPQNLSASRPQDRQFILSSKKLLLSDSGFYLCAWSGNTQYFGPGTRLTVL.

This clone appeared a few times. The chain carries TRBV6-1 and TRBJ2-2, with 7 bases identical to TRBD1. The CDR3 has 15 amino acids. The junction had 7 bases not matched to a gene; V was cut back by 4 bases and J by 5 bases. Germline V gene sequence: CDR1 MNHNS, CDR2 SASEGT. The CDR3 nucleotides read TGTGCCAGCAGTGGTCGACAGGGTCGGACCGGGGAGCTGTTTTTT. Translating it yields CASSGRQGRTGELFF.

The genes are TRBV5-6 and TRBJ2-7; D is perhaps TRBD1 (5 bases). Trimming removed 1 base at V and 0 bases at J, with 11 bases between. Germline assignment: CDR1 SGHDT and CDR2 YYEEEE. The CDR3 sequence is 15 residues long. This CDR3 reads CASSLTGSRSYEQYF. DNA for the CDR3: TGTGCCAGCAGCTTGACAGGTTCTCGCTCCTACGAGCAGTACTTC. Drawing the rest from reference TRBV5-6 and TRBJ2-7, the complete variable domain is DAGVTQSPTHLIKTRGQQVTLRCSPKSGHDTVSWYQQALGQGPQFIFQYYEEEERQRGNFPDRFSGHQFPNYSSELNVNALLLGDSALYLCASSLTGSRSYEQYFGPGTRLTVT.